The clone carrying this T cell receptor (beta chain) appeared a few times. Its antigen remains unidentified. The authors ran a second PCR of about 6 to 11 cycles using a sample-barcoded 5' primer and a J-beta primer mix. TCRdb reprocessed the 5' RACE reads with MiXCR, giving one entry per CDR3 protein. Of around 900,000 distinct CDR3 sequences listed, roughly 51% are singletons. The data are from a study of blood T cells in healthy people across ages. Study-level findings and limits: Observed TCR beta diversity showed a strong correlation with the percentage of naive T cells as measured by flow cytometry.

Every donor provided around 9.3 milliliters of peripheral blood. Samples each yielded at least 5 micrograms of total RNA. Looked up from germline, CDR1 is MGHRA and CDR2 is YSYEKL. The CDR3 runs to 15 residues. Trimming removed 1 base from V and 2 bases from J, with 10 bases in between. The specimen sequenced was blood. The rearrangement joins TRBV4-1 to TRBJ2-3; D ambiguous. The TCR originated in a woman aged 60 to 75 in good health. CDR3 in DNA: TGCGCCAGCAGCCAAGGTGGGATATACACAGATACGCAGTATTTT. Residues: CASSQGGIYTDTQYF.